This T cell receptor (beta chain) was sequenced in a study of chemoradiotherapy in HPV16-positive cancers. Background on the study: Candidate HPV-specific T-cell clones and common TCR motifs came from functional assays in a couple of HPV16-positive patients.

Over chemoradiotherapy, repertoires were sampled more than once. Regarding the study as a whole: The functional HPV-specific definition rests on just two HPV16-positive patients.

This CDR3 is 16 amino acids long. Germline CDR1 KGHSH, CDR2 LQKENI. V lost 6 bases and J 3 bases, leaving 18 bases between the germline ends. Notes on this clone: Its antigen is not known.

TCRdb keeps only in-frame clones here, not all; method: immunoSEQ multiplex PCR. The table shows a few thousand clones, with around 75% occurring only once. This specimen was acquired from a patient who underwent chemoradiotherapy. The chain joins TRBV18 to TRBJ1-5, with a tentative D call TRBD1 (5 bases). The clonotype originates from a human donor with HPV-associated anogenital cancer. The DNA for the CDR3 is TGTGCCAGCTCCCCGATGGCGGGGGTGCCCAATCAGCCCCAGCATTTT. Translating gives CASSPMAGVPNQPQHF.